This entry is about one T cell receptor (beta chain). Its antigen is unidentified. These data come from a study of CD8+CD57+ T cells in acquired aplastic anemia. Study context: DNA recovered from sorted CD4+ and CD8+ cells had a mean of around 3.2 ug.

TCR beta VDJ and CDR3 profiles were obtained from a genomic DNA template. In TCRdb, the reads were re-called with MiXCR into one record per CDR3 protein. The sample includes about 200,000 distinct CDR3 sequences, over 55% of them seen just once. General study points: Patients did not significantly differ from controls in CD8+ Simpson's diversity.

Sequenced patients had shown CD8+CD57+ cell expansion by flow cytometry. The CDR3 has 15 residues. The V gene's germline CDR1 is LNHDA and CDR2 SQIVND (reference sequence). V lost 1 base to trimming and J lost 7 bases; unmatched junction nucleotides: 7. This sequence joins TRBV19 and TRBJ2-4, with TRBD2 matching 7 bases. The clonotype comes from a human donor with aplastic anemia. Sequencing was performed on sorted CD4+, CD8+, or CD8+CD57+ T cells (not recorded which) from PBMCs. The CDR3 bases are TGTGCCAGTAGTATAGTAGCTAGCGGAGGGAACATTCAGTACTTC. Its translation is CASSIVASGGNIQYF.